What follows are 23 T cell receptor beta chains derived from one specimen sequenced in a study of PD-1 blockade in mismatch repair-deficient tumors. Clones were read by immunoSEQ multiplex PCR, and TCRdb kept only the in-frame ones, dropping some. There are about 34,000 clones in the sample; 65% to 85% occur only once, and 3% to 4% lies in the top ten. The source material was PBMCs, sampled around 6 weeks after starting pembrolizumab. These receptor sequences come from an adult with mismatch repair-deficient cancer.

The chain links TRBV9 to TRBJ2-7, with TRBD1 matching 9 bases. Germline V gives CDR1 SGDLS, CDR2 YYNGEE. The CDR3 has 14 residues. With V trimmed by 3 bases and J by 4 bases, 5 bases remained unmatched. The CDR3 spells CASSETGGDYEQYF. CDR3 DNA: TGTGCCAGCAGCGAGACAGGGGGGGATTACGAGCAGTACTTC.

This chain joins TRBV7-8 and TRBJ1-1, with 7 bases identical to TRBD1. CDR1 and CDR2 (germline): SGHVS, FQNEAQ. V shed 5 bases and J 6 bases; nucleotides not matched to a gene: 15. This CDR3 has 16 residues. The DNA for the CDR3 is TGTGCCAGCAGCCCGAGGACAGGAACGGGAATCGCTGAAGCTTTCTTT. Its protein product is CASSPRTGTGIAEAFF.

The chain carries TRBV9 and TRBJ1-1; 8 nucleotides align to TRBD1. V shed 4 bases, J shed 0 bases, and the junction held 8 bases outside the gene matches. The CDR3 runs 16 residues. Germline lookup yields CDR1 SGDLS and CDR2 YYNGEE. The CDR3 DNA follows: TGTGCCAGCAGCTCAGGGGGCGGGTCTGTGAACACTGAAGCTTTCTTT. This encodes CASSSGGGSVNTEAFF.

The chain's CDR3 is CASSPFTSGTEQYF. The CDR3 nucleotides are TGTGCCAGCAGCCCCTTCACTAGCGGTACGGAGCAGTACTTC. The V call is TRBV11-2, the J call TRBJ2-7; TRBD2 matches 8 bases. Germline lookup yields CDR1 SGHAT and CDR2 FQNNGV. Trimming took 5 bases from V and 7 from J; bases not matched to a gene: 10. The CDR3 spans 14 residues. The complete variable domain, with remaining parts taken from reference TRBV11-2 and TRBJ2-7, reads EAGVAQSPRYKIIEKRQSVAFWCNPISGHATLYWYQQILGQGPKLLIQFQNNGVVDDSQLPKDRFSAERLKGVDSTLKIQPAKLEDSAVYLCASSPFTSGTEQYFGPGTRLTVT.

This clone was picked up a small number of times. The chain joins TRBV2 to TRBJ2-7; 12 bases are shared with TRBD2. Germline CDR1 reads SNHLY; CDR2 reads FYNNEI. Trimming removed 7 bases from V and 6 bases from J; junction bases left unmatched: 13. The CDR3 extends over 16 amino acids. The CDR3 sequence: CASKFLAGGPSGEQYF. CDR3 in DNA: TGTGCCAGCAAATTTCTAGCGGGAGGGCCCTCAGGCGAGCAGTACTTC.

The CDR3 DNA reads as TGTGCCAGCATTTGGGGGGGGGCTAATGAAAAACTGTTTTTT. Translation: CASIWGGANEKLFF. This sequence joins TRBV28 and TRBJ1-4; maybe TRBD1 (5 bases). The CDR3 contains 14 residues. Trimming shortened V by 7 bases and J by 3 bases, and 12 bases separated the two germline ends. Germline V gene lookup returns CDR1 MDHEN and CDR2 SYDVKM.

The CDR3, as DNA: TGTGCCAGCAGCGTAACAGGGACGGCTGGGGGCTACACCTTC. Protein product: CASSVTGTAGGYTF. The rearrangement uses TRBV9 and TRBJ1-2; the D gene is possibly TRBD1 (6 bases). Deletions cut 1 base from V and 8 bases from J, with 15 bases between. Germline-derived CDR1 and CDR2 are SGDLS and YYNGEE. The CDR3 is made up of 14 amino acids.

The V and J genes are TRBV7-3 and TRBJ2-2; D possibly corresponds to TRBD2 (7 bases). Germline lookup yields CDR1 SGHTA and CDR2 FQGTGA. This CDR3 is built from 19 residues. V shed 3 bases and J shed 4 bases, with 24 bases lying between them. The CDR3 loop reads CASSFPTLLGGGRTGELFF. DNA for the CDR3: TGTGCCAGCAGCTTTCCCACCCTCCTAGGGGGAGGGCGCACCGGGGAGCTGTTTTTT.

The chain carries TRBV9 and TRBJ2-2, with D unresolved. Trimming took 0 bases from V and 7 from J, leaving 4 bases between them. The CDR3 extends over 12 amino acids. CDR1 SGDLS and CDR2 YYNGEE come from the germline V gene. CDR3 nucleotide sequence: TGTGCCAGCAGCGTAGAACACGGGGAGCTGTTTTTT. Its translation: CASSVEHGELFF.

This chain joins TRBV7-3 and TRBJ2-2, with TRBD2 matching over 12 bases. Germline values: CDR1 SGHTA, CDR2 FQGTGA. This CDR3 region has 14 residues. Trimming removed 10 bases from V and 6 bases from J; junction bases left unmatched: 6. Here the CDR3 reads CATRLAGVAGELFF. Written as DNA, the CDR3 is TGTGCCACAAGACTAGCGGGAGTCGCCGGGGAGCTGTTTTTT.

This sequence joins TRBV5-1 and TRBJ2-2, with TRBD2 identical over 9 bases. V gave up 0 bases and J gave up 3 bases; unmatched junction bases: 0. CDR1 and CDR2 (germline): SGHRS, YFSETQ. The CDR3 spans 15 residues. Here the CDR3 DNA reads TGCGCCAGCAGCTTGGGACTAGCGGACACCGGGGAGCTGTTTTTT. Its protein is CASSLGLADTGELFF.

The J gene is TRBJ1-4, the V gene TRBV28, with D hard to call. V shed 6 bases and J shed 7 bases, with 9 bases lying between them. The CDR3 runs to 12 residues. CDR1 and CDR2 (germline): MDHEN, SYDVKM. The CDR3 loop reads CASSQNVEKLFF. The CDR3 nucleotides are TGTGCCAGCAGCCAGAACGTTGAAAAACTGTTTTTT.

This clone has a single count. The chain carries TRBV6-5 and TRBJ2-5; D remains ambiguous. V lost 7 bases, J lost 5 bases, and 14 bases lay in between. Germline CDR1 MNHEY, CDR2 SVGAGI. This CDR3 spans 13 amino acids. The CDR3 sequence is CASIPPGRETQYF. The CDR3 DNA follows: TGTGCCAGCATCCCACCGGGTAGGGAGACCCAGTACTTC.

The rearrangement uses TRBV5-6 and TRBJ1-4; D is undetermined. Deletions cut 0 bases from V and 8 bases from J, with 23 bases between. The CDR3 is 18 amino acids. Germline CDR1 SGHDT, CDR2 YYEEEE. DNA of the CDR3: TGTGCCAGCAGCTTGGGGTTCGGCGGGAGCCGACGGGTGGAAAAACTGTTTTTT. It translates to CASSLGFGGSRRVEKLFF.

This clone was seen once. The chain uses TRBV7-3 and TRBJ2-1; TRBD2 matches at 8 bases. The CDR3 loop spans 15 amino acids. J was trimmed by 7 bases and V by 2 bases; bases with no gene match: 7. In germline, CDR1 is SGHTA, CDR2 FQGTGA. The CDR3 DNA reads TGTGCCAGCAGCTTATTTGCGGGAGGTGGGAATGAGCAGTTCTTC. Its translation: CASSLFAGGGNEQFF.

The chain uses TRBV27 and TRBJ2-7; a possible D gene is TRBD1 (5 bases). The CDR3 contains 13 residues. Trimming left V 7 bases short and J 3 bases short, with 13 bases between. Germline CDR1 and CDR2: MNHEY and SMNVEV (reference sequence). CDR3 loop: CASKDTNDYEQYF. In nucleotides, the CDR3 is TGTGCCAGCAAGGACACTAACGACTACGAGCAGTACTTC.

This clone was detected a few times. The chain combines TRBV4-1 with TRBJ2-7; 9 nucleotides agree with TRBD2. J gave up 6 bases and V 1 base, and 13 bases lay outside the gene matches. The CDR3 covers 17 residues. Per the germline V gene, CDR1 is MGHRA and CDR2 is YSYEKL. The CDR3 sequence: CASSQGNYRREGREQYF. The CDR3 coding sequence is TGCGCCAGCAGCCAAGGGAACTATCGGCGGGAGGGCCGCGAGCAGTACTTC.

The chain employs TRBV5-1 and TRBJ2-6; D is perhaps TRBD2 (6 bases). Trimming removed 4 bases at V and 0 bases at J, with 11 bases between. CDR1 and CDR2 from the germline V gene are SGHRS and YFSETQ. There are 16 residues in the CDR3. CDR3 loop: CASSPDGGSGANVLTF. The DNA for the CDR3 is TGCGCCAGCAGCCCCGACGGGGGCTCTGGGGCCAACGTCCTGACTTTC.

The CDR3 DNA reads as TGTGCCAGCAGTTTGGCGACTAGCGGGACAGATACGCAGTATTTT. This codes for CASSLATSGTDTQYF. This chain links TRBV28 with TRBJ2-3, with 10 bases aligning to TRBD2. This CDR3 region has 15 residues. V was clipped by 3 bases and J by 3 bases; unmatched bases: 3. The germline gives CDR1 MDHEN, CDR2 SYDVKM.

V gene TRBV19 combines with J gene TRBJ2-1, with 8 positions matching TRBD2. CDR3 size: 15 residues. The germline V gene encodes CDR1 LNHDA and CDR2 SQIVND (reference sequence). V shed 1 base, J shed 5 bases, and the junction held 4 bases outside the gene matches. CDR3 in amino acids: CASSIAGRGNNEQFF. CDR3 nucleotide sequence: TGTGCCAGTAGTATAGCCGGGAGGGGTAACAATGAGCAGTTCTTC.

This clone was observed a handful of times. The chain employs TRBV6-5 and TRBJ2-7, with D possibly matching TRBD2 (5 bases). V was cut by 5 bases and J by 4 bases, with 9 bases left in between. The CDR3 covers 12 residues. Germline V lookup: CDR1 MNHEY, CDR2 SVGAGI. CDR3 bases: TGTGCCAGCAGTCCACTAGGGTACGAGCAGTACTTC. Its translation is CASSPLGYEQYF.

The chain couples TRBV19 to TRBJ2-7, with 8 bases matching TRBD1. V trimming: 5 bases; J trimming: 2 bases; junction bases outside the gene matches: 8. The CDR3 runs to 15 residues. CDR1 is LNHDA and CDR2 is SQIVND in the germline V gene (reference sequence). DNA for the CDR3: TGTGCCAGTAGTGAAAGGACAGGGAGGACCTACGAGCAGTACTTC. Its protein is CASSERTGRTYEQYF.

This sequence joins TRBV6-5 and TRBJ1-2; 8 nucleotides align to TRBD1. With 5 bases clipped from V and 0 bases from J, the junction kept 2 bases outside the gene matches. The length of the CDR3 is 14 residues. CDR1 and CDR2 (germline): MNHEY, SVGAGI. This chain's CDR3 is CASSRQGPNYGYTF. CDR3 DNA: TGTGCCAGCAGTCGACAGGGGCCTAACTATGGCTACACCTTC.